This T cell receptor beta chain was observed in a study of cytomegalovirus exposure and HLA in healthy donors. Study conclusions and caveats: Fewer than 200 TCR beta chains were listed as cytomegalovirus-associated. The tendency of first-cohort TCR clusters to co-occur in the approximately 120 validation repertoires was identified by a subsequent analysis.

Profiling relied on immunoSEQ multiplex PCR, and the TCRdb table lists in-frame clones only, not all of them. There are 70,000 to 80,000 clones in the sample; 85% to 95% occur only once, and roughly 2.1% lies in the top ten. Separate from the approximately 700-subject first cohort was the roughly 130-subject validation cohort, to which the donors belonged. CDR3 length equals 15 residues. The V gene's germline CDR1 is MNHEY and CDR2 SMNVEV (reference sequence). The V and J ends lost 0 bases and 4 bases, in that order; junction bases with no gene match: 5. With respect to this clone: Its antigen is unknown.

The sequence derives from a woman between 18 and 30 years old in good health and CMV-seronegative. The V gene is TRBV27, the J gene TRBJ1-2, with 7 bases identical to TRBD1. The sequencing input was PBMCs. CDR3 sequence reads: CASSLSGRGPYGYTF. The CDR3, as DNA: TGTGCCAGCAGTTTATCGGGAAGGGGGCCCTATGGCTACACCTTC.